The 32 T cell receptor beta chains below come from one sample, sequenced in a study of T cell repertoires in cytomegalovirus infection. TCRdb analysed the reads with MiXCR anew, one entry per CDR3 protein. The sample has roughly 240,000 distinct CDR3 sequences; 6.5% are singletons. The sequenced material came from PBMCs. Source of these receptors: a human donor in good health (CMV status not recorded). Some clones in this sample may be carry-over from other donors' samples.

This clonotype came up many times. V gene TRBV6-2 or TRBV6-3 combines with J gene TRBJ2-7; 14 bases are shared with TRBD2. The CDR3 is 13 amino acids. Losses at the gene ends were 8 bases for V and 4 bases for J; bases not matched to a gene: 1. CDR1 MNHEY and CDR2 SVGEGT come from the germline V gene. The CDR3 is CASGLAGGYEQYF. In DNA, the CDR3 is TGTGCCAGCGGACTAGCGGGGGGATACGAGCAGTACTTC.

At least ten counts were recorded for this clonotype. The chain is built from TRBV7-2 and TRBJ2-3; 13 bases are shared with TRBD2. Trimming cost V 5 bases and J 2 bases; bases outside gene matches: 4. CDR1 and CDR2 (germline): SGHTA, FQGNSA. This CDR3 has 16 residues. CDR3 amino acids: CASSRGLAGATDTQYF. DNA for the CDR3: TGTGCCAGCAGCCGAGGACTAGCGGGGGCCACAGATACGCAGTATTTT.

The chain carries TRBV2 and TRBJ2-5; a weak D match, TRBD1 (6 bases). This CDR3 spans 13 amino acids. The germline V and J ends were trimmed by 3 bases and 5 bases, with 10 bases remaining between them. CDR1 and CDR2 from the germline V gene are SNHLY and FYNNEI. CDR3 bases: TGTGCCAGCAGTGACGCAGGGGCGGAGACCCAGTACTTC. Translated, it gives CASSDAGAETQYF.

This clonotype was recorded many times. V is TRBV7-2 and J is TRBJ2-3; possible D gene TRBD2, 6 bases. This CDR3 contains 14 residues. Germline loops: CDR1 SGHTA, CDR2 FQGNSA. Trimming cost V 5 bases and J 4 bases, with 13 bases left between them. Written as DNA, the CDR3 is TGTGCCAGCAGCCCTCAAGCGGGTGCAGATACGCAGTATTTT. Translated: CASSPQAGADTQYF.

This clonotype has at least ten counts. The CDR3 bases are TGCGCCAGCGCAATGGAGGGGGCCACTGAAGCTTTCTTT. This translates into CASAMEGATEAFF. The chain links TRBV5-1 to TRBJ1-1, with 7 bases lining up with TRBD1. The CDR3 spans 13 residues. The trim removed 7 bases at V and 4 bases at J, leaving 7 bases unmatched. Germline loops: CDR1 SGHRS, CDR2 YFSETQ.

This clonotype occurred a few times. J is TRBJ1-5 and V is TRBV20-1, with 7 bases fitting TRBD1. J was trimmed by 3 bases and V by 0 bases; bases with no gene match: 8. The CDR3 totals 16 residues. CDR1 and CDR2 from the germline V gene are DFQATT and SNEGSKA (reference sequence). The CDR3 here is CSARDIRDSFNQPQHF. CDR3 nucleotides: TGCAGTGCTAGAGATATTCGGGACAGCTTCAATCAGCCCCAGCATTTT.

In its sample, this clonotype was seen many times. The V and J genes are TRBV7-2 and TRBJ2-1; TRBD1 matches at 7 bases. CDR3 length equals 14 residues. Looked up from germline, CDR1 is SGHTA and CDR2 is FQGNSA. Trimming at V came to 3 bases and at J to 2 bases, leaving 1 base not matched to a gene. In DNA form, the CDR3 reads TGTGCCAGCAGCTTCACAGGGGCCTACAATGAGCAGTTCTTC. As protein: CASSFTGAYNEQFF.

The table lists this clonotype with many counts. This chain connects TRBV7-2 to TRBJ1-5; 11 bases are shared with TRBD1. V shed 5 bases, J shed 1 base, and the junction held 4 bases outside the gene matches. The CDR3 totals 16 residues. Germline V CDR1 and CDR2: SGHTA, FQGNSA. In nucleotides, the CDR3 is TGTGCCAGCAGCCTAGGGACAGGGGGGAGCAATCAGCCCCAGCATTTT. It yields the protein CASSLGTGGSNQPQHF.

This clonotype was observed many times. The V call is TRBV28, the J call TRBJ1-6; 9 bases are shared with TRBD1. The CDR3 runs to 14 residues. V was pared by 5 bases and J by 9 bases, with 5 bases of the junction left unmatched. Germline-derived CDR1 and CDR2 are MDHEN and SYDVKM. In DNA form, the CDR3 reads TGTGCCAGCAGTGGAGGACAGGGGAGTTCACCCCTCCACTTT. Translation: CASSGGQGSSPLHF.

This clonotype has a count of ten or more. The chain is built from TRBV5-1 and TRBJ2-7, with unresolved D. The CDR3 sequence is 13 residues long. CDR1 SGHRS and CDR2 YFSETQ come from the germline V gene. Trimming stripped 4 bases from V and 0 bases from J, with 8 bases between. The CDR3 spells CASSPQSSYEQYF. The DNA of the CDR3 is TGCGCCAGCAGCCCCCAGAGCTCCTACGAGCAGTACTTC.

This chain links TRBV7-9 with TRBJ1-2, with a weak D call TRBD1 (5 bases). The germline V and J ends were trimmed by 4 bases and 6 bases, with 18 bases remaining between them. The CDR3 consists of 15 residues. Germline CDR1 is SEHNR and CDR2 is FQNEAQ (reference sequence). The CDR3 protein is CASSSWTYQGDGYTF. CDR3 bases: TGTGCCAGCAGCTCCTGGACCTACCAGGGAGATGGCTACACCTTC.

At least ten counts were recorded for this clonotype. The chain combines TRBV7-2 with TRBJ2-1; D unclear. This CDR3 is 15 amino acids long. Trimming left V 1 base short and J 6 bases short, with 13 bases between. Germline assignment: CDR1 SGHTA and CDR2 FQGNSA. In DNA form, the CDR3 reads TGTGCCAGCAGCTTAGTCCGACCGTCATCCAATGAGCAGTTCTTC. It codes for CASSLVRPSSNEQFF. Full variable domain (missing parts from reference TRBV7-2 and TRBJ2-1): GAGVSQSPSNKVTEKGKDVELRCDPISGHTALYWYRQSLGQGLEFLIYFQGNSAPDKSGLPSDRFSAERTGGSVSTLTIQRTQQEDSAVYLCASSLVRPSSNEQFFGPGTRLTVL.

This clonotype occurred many times. V and J are TRBV7-3 and TRBJ2-2, with D uncertain. The length of the CDR3 is 13 residues. V was pared by 3 bases and J by 3 bases, with 5 bases between. Germline V gene lookup returns CDR1 SGHTA and CDR2 FQGTGA. CDR3 in amino acids: CASSFDDTGELFF. CDR3 nucleotide sequence: TGTGCCAGCAGCTTCGATGACACCGGGGAGCTGTTTTTT.

The table lists this clonotype with a few counts. The rearrangement links TRBV29-1 to TRBJ1-1; D unclear. Germline loops: CDR1 SQVTM, CDR2 ANQGSEA. The CDR3 has 12 amino acids. V lost 3 bases and J 1 base, leaving 6 bases between the germline ends. This chain's CDR3 is CSVDRRNTEAFF. The DNA for the CDR3 is TGCAGCGTTGATAGAAGGAACACTGAAGCTTTCTTT.

This clonotype was recorded at least ten times. This rearrangement joins TRBV30 to TRBJ1-1, with no clear D. Germline V lookup: CDR1 GTSNPN, CDR2 SVGIG (reference sequence). Trimming took 0 bases from V and 1 from J, leaving 15 bases between them. The CDR3 covers 16 residues. The DNA for the CDR3 is TGTGCCTGGAGTGTAGTGGCAGGCATGGGGAACACTGAAGCTTTCTTT. This sequence encodes CAWSVVAGMGNTEAFF.

V gene TRBV20-1 combines with J gene TRBJ2-6; possible D gene TRBD2, 6 bases. Trimming left V 0 bases short and J 3 bases short, with 9 bases between. Germline CDR1 DFQATT, CDR2 SNEGSKA (reference sequence). The CDR3 has 15 amino acids. The CDR3 sequence is CSARDGRRGANVLTF. CDR3 sequence (DNA): TGCAGTGCTAGAGATGGGAGGCGTGGGGCCAACGTCCTGACTTTC.

The sample holds many counts of this clonotype. The chain is built from TRBV7-2 and TRBJ1-1; D gene ambiguous. CDR3 length: 14 amino acids. Germline V gene lookup returns CDR1 SGHTA and CDR2 FQGNSA. The V gene lost 0 bases and the J gene lost 4 bases, with 9 bases spanning the gap. In nucleotides, the CDR3 is TGTGCCAGCAGCTTAGCGCCAGGTAGCACTGAAGCTTTCTTT. It translates to CASSLAPGSTEAFF.

This clonotype was picked up many times. The V and J genes are TRBV20-1 and TRBJ1-1, with 10 bases lining up with TRBD1. This CDR3 spans 13 amino acids. From germline, CDR1 is DFQATT and CDR2 SNEGSKA (reference sequence). Trimming removed 5 bases from V and 5 bases from J; junction bases left unmatched: 5. The DNA of the CDR3 is TGCAGTGCTGGGGGACAGGGGCGGACTGAAGCTTTCTTT. Its protein product is CSAGGQGRTEAFF.

Ten or more counts support this clonotype. V usage is TRBV5-1 and J usage is TRBJ2-1; D call uncertain. V was trimmed by 4 bases and J by 7 bases, leaving 9 bases between them. CDR3 size: 12 residues. From germline, CDR1 is SGHRS and CDR2 YFSETQ. The DNA of the CDR3 is TGCGCCAGCAGCCCGGCGCTGAATGAGCAGTTCTTC. The encoded protein is CASSPALNEQFF.

There are many counts of this clonotype. The chain couples TRBV10-2 to TRBJ2-3, with 13 bases identical to TRBD2. The length of the CDR3 is 17 residues. Germline assignment: CDR1 WSHSY and CDR2 SAAADI. Unmatched junction bases numbered 9, after V lost 7 bases and J lost 2 bases. This chain's CDR3 is CASNFPGLAGVTDTQYF. In DNA form, the CDR3 reads TGCGCCAGCAATTTCCCCGGACTAGCGGGGGTCACAGATACGCAGTATTTT.

CDR3 sequence (DNA): TGTGCCAGCAGCTTAGGATCTCCTTTGCTCTCTGGAAACACCATATATTTT. The encoded protein is CASSLGSPLLSGNTIYF. The chain carries TRBV7-9 and TRBJ1-3; D unclear. The CDR3 has 17 amino acids. CDR1 is SEHNR and CDR2 is FQNEAQ in the germline V gene (reference sequence). V was clipped by 1 base and J by 0 bases, with 13 bases between them.

Regarding this clonotype: A read error is possible here, since a much larger clone lies one base away. The V call is TRBV10-3, the J call TRBJ1-5; either TRBD1 or TRBD2 may supply D (6 bases each). The tail of the sequence fits TRBJ2-3 better, so the J call may be wrong. Germline CDR1 ENHRY, CDR2 SYGVKD. The CDR3 length is 13 residues. CDR3 sequence: CAISEGGHQPQYF. The CDR3 coding sequence is TGTGCCATCAGTGAAGGGGGGCATCAGCCCCAGTATTTT.

This clonotype has a count of ten or more. The rearrangement uses TRBV7-2 and TRBJ2-1, with 7 bases fitting TRBD1. V dropped 8 bases and J dropped 5; count of bases not matched to a gene: 6. The CDR3 runs to 13 residues. The V gene's germline CDR1 is SGHTA and CDR2 FQGNSA. CDR3 coding DNA: TGTGCCAGCGGCCGGGACAGCAACAATGAGCAGTTCTTC. Translation: CASGRDSNNEQFF. Together with reference TRBV7-2 and TRBJ2-1, the CDR3 gives the full variable domain: GAGVSQSPSNKVTEKGKDVELRCDPISGHTALYWYRQSLGQGLEFLIYFQGNSAPDKSGLPSDRFSAERTGGSVSTLTIQRTQQEDSAVYLCASGRDSNNEQFFGPGTRLTVL.

This clonotype was observed at least ten times. The rearrangement links TRBV7-9 to TRBJ2-2; 7 bases fit TRBD1. The CDR3 covers 14 residues. Looked up from germline, CDR1 is SEHNR and CDR2 is FQNEAQ (reference sequence). V lost 5 bases and J lost 4; bases outside the gene matches: 4. The CDR3 nucleotides read TGTGCCAGCAGCGGTCGACAGGGCACCGGGGAGCTGTTTTTT. This encodes CASSGRQGTGELFF.

This clonotype occurred many times. The V and J genes are TRBV29-1 and TRBJ1-5, with a possible D match to TRBD1 (6 bases). Germline V gene lookup returns CDR1 SQVTM and CDR2 ANQGSEA. The V end was cut by 1 base, the J end by 15 bases, with 19 bases between. The CDR3 is 13 residues long. The CDR3 loop reads CSVEVQGGVWRHF. The CDR3 DNA follows: TGCAGCGTTGAAGTACAGGGCGGGGTCTGGAGGCATTTT.

The chain recombines TRBV27 with TRBJ1-5; the D gene is possibly TRBD1 (5 bases). The CDR3 spans 15 residues. V lost 3 bases to trimming and J lost 4 bases, with 13 bases between them. Germline assignment: CDR1 MNHEY and CDR2 SMNVEV (reference sequence). Here the CDR3 DNA reads TGTGCCAGCAGTTTTATAGCAGGGACGAATCAGCCCCAGCATTTT. Translated, it gives CASSFIAGTNQPQHF.

The table lists this clonotype with many counts. This rearrangement joins TRBV3-1 to TRBJ2-1; TRBD2 matches at 12 bases. The V and J ends lost 0 bases and 9 bases, in that order; junction bases with no gene match: 12. CDR3 size: 18 residues. Germline assignment: CDR1 LGHDT and CDR2 YNNKEL (reference sequence). CDR3 nucleotide sequence: TGTGCCAGCAGCCAAGAATCAAGACTAGCGGGGGCCTATGGTGAGCAGTTCTTC. Its protein product is CASSQESRLAGAYGEQFF.

This clonotype appeared many times. The gene calls are TRBV6-2 or TRBV6-3 and TRBJ2-1; D is unclear. Trimming pared 5 bases from V and 8 bases from J, leaving 7 bases between. CDR1 and CDR2 (germline): MNHEY, SVGEGT. This CDR3 has 11 amino acids. CDR3 sequence: CASSRADEQFF. The CDR3 coding sequence is TGTGCCAGCAGTAGGGCTGATGAGCAGTTCTTC.

This clonotype appeared many times. V and J are TRBV6-1 and TRBJ2-7, with 7 bases identical to TRBD1. This CDR3 contains 13 residues. Germline lookup yields CDR1 MNHNS and CDR2 SASEGT. V gave up 8 bases and J gave up 0 bases; unmatched junction bases: 4. CDR3 residues: CASHRDSSYEQYF. The CDR3 DNA is TGTGCCAGCCACAGGGACAGCTCCTACGAGCAGTACTTC.

This clonotype came up many times. The chain has TRBV4-1 and TRBJ1-5; 9 positions agree with TRBD1. The CDR3 is 18 residues long. Trimming cost V 4 bases and J 1 base; bases outside gene matches: 11. Germline V gene data show CDR1 as MGHRA and CDR2 as YSYEKL. CDR3 amino acids: CASSLISGQGSSNQPQHF. CDR3 nucleotides: TGCGCCAGCAGCCTAATATCGGGACAGGGCTCGAGCAATCAGCCCCAGCATTTT.

This clonotype was recorded at least ten times. V usage is TRBV29-1 and J usage is TRBJ2-5, with D possibly being TRBD1 (6 bases). Germline V gives CDR1 SQVTM, CDR2 ANQGSEA. CDR3 length: 13 amino acids. The V gene lost 7 bases and the J gene lost 1 base, with 13 bases spanning the gap. The CDR3 spells CSGNRDLQETQYF. The CDR3 DNA reads TGCAGCGGAAACAGGGACCTCCAAGAGACCCAGTACTTC.

In nucleotides, the CDR3 is TGTGCCAGCAGTGTCCGCCCCTACGGGTCGAATGAGCAGTTCTTC. This gives the protein CASSVRPYGSNEQFF. This chain uses TRBV6-2 or TRBV6-3 with TRBJ2-1; D call uncertain. Germline CDR1 is MNHEY and CDR2 is SVGEGT. V gave up 5 bases and J gave up 7 bases, with 18 bases separating them. The CDR3 runs 15 residues.